This T cell receptor beta chain was observed in a study of CD8 T cells in Susac syndrome. Whole-study findings and limits: Regarding the TCR sequencing and HLA analysis, the study admitted that a relatively small number of individuals were involved.

Remarks on this clonotype: Its antigen is undetermined.

RNA was extracted with the RNeasy kit, and a quantity of about 0.45 to 1 ug was reverse transcribed using random hexamers. It was immunoSEQ multiplex PCR that amplified TCR beta CDR3 across 54 Vbeta and 13 Jbeta. TCRdb redid the calling of the immunoSEQ multiplex PCR reads with MiXCR, one entry per CDR3 protein. The sample shows 330,000 or so distinct CDR3 sequences, approximately 90% of them seen only once. Germline V gene lookup returns CDR1 SGHNT and CDR2 YYREEE (reference sequence). V lost 2 bases to trimming and J lost 7 bases; unmatched junction nucleotides: 5. The CDR3 is made up of 13 amino acids. Peripheral blood CD8+ and CD4+ T cells were profiled by TCR beta sequencing. Negative isolation was applied to CD8+ and CD4+ T cells, and FACS enrichment was applied to TEMRA cells.

The sequence was collected from a human donor with multiple sclerosis. The material sequenced was CD8+ T cells from PBMCs. The rearrangement joins TRBV5-4 to TRBJ2-7; 8 nucleotides match TRBD2. Here the CDR3 DNA reads TGTGCCAGCAGCTTTGGCCCTAGCGGGGAGCAGTACTTC. This codes for CASSFGPSGEQYF.